This record covers a single TCR beta chain. Its antigen remains undetermined. No clone much larger than this one lies a single base away; base qualities are absent. In Seattle, one collaborating source enrolled patients while the infection was active and tracked those patients longitudinally over the course of disease. The collaborating institutions used their own protocols to collect whole blood in K2EDTA tubes. Collaborator samples were shipped for TCRbeta analysis as frozen whole blood, isolated PBMCs, or DNA extracted from either sample type. TCRbeta CDR3 regions were amplified from genomic DNA using the immunoSEQ Assay, a bias-controlled multiplex PCR. Per the original workflow: The number of nucleated cells in each sample was estimated from the amplification of reference gene primers within the assay. To quantify the absolute abundance of each unique TCRbeta CDR3 rearrangement, sequence reads were collapsed and filtered. For each sample, productive Simpson clonality was calculated by taking the square root of Simpson's diversity index across productive rearrangements. Imported from immuneACCESS, the table was reduced by TCRdb to in-frame sequences with V and J called. These copies leave out some clones; in studies compared against another copy, an unresolved V gene accounts for under half, and the cause of the remainder is not known. Clone size and V and J calls were adopted from that table, with D and trimming inferred from the DNA. Recorded for this sample are about 34,000 clones; approximately 84% of them occurred a single time. Clones ranked in the top ten supply roughly 3.1% of the sample.

The CDR3 runs 12 residues from the cysteine to the phenylalanine. Only CDR3 DNA is held: 36 bases, read in frame from base 1. The germline V gene yields MNHEY for CDR1 and SVGAGI for CDR2. V is shortened by 6 bases, J by 5 bases, and the region joining them spans 10 bases. This sample was included in a study of blood T cell repertoires in COVID-19 (dated by TCRdb to about 2020). About the investigation overall: Samples from collaborators originated in the United States, Italy and Spain and spanned both the acute and convalescent phases of COVID-19. The prospective study material was composed of cDNA or gDNA derived from T cells, B-cell-depleted T cells, or PBMCs. The dataset comprised deeply sampled blood TCRbeta repertoires from subjects exposed to, actively infected with, or recovered from COVID-19. The repertoires were released in a freely available public database intended as a resource for research on the immune response to SARS-CoV-2. Samples were obtained from the ongoing ImmuneRACE study (first 160 participants) and from over 1,000 subjects provided by 6 global collaborators. Nearly every sample came with metadata listing a de-identified subject ID, COVID-19 status, age in years and sex. Where available, HLA class I and class II types were obtained from metadata supplied by the sample provider rather than from assay-based typing. The research as a whole found: Clinical and demographic metadata were provided uncurated, with the amount varying by source and participant.

Material: peripheral blood. The receptor chain draws on TRBV6-5 and TRBJ1-2; the D gene assignment is ambiguous. The receptor's source is a man between 70 and 80 years old with COVID-19, enrolled during active disease. The CDR3 sequence is CASRAGVYGYTF. Read as DNA, the sequence is TGTGCCAGCAGGGCGGGAGTGTATGGCTACACCTTC.